Listed below are T cell receptor beta chains from one sample, sequenced in a study of blood T cell repertoires in COVID-19. Method: immunoSEQ multiplex PCR; TCRdb's copy keeps in-frame clones and lacks some. This table has about 250,000 clones, 86% appearing once. Material: peripheral blood. These TCRs come from a woman between 25 and 40 years old with active or convalescent COVID-19. The CDR3 runs from the conserved cysteine through the conserved F or W. A D gene is named only where the DNA matches it firmly. Only part of the rows carry a size: once, few, many, or a class if the clone is expanded.

J gene,V gene,clone size,CDR3 length,D gene,CDR3 protein,CDR3 DNA
TRBJ2-7,TRBV7-9,NA,14,NA,CASSLKTAEGEQYF,TGTGCCAGCAGCTTAAAGACGGCGGAGGGCGAGCAGTACTTC
TRBJ1-6,TRBV18,few,15,NA,CASSQGALANSPLHF,TGTGCCAGCTCACAAGGGGCCCTCGCTAATTCACCCCTCCACTTT
TRBJ1-1,TRBV4-3,NA,14,NA,CASSQDSGDTEAFF,TGCGCCAGCAGCCAAGATTCGGGGGACACTGAAGCTTTCTTT
TRBJ1-2,TRBV6-2/TRBV6-3,NA,15,TRBD1,CASSRQGTAGYGYTF,TGTGCCAGCAGTCGACAGGGGACTGCTGGCTATGGCTACACCTTC
TRBJ1-2,TRBV10-2,NA,12,NA,CASSGRSYGYTF,TGCGCCAGCAGTGGCAGGTCCTATGGCTACACCTTC
TRBJ2-2,TRBV7-2,NA,15,NA,CASSLAAGNTGELFF,TGTGCCAGCAGCTTAGCAGCGGGGAACACCGGGGAGCTGTTTTTT
TRBJ2-1,TRBV4-3,NA,14,NA,CASSQDRGYNEQFF,TGCGCCAGCAGCCAAGATCGGGGCTACAATGAGCAGTTCTTC
TRBJ2-2,TRBV6-5,NA,15,TRBD1,CASSWTGGETGELFF,TGTGCCAGCTCCTGGACAGGGGGCGAAACCGGGGAGCTGTTTTTT
TRBJ2-7,TRBV5-1,NA,16,TRBD1,CASSLAVTGGPYEQYF,TGCGCCAGCAGCTTGGCAGTGACAGGGGGCCCCTACGAGCAGTACTTC
TRBJ2-1,TRBV7-2,NA,14,NA,CASSPRARRNEQFF,TGTGCCAGCAGCCCGAGGGCCCGGCGAAATGAGCAGTTCTTC
TRBJ2-5,TRBV9,many,16,TRBD2,CASSVEDSGGEETQYF,TGTGCCAGCAGCGTAGAGGATAGCGGGGGTGAGGAGACCCAGTACTTC
TRBJ2-3,TRBV6-2/TRBV6-3,once,14,NA,CASSYSPRGDTQYF,TGTGCCAGCAGTTACTCTCCCAGGGGAGATACGCAGTATTTT
TRBJ2-7,TRBV6-5,NA,15,NA,CASGLRALTVDEQYF,TGTGCCAGCGGTCTGCGGGCCTTGACGGTGGACGAGCAGTACTTC